Listed below are T cell receptor beta chains from one sample, sequenced in a study of blood T cell repertoires in COVID-19. Profiling relied on immunoSEQ multiplex PCR, and the TCRdb table lists in-frame clones only, not all of them. The table shows about 200,000 clones, with around 81% occurring only once. Material for sequencing was peripheral blood. These receptors were obtained from a human donor in a cohort sampled during active COVID-19. Both conserved end residues are part of each CDR3. A D gene is named only where the DNA matches it firmly.

D,V,J,CDR3
-,TRBV18,TRBJ2-2,CASFSENTGELFF
-,TRBV28,TRBJ1-3,CATLRGSGNTIYF
TRBD2,TRBV27,TRBJ2-7,CASSSFGTSDYEQYF
-,TRBV5-4,TRBJ1-3,CASSRGQISSGNTIYF
TRBD1,TRBV7-6,TRBJ2-2,CASSFLQGLNTGELFF
-,TRBV6-5,TRBJ2-3,CASSYEGGGTDTQYF
-,TRBV18,TRBJ1-6,CASSPPGSYNSPLHF
-,TRBV7-9,TRBJ1-4,CASSSNYEKLFF
TRBD2,TRBV5-6,TRBJ2-5,CASRPRGRGGRETQYF
-,TRBV19,TRBJ1-1,CASSTLGGTEAFF
-,TRBV4-1,TRBJ2-6,CASSQDSRISGANVLTF
-,TRBV2,TRBJ2-5,CASSADGETQYF
-,TRBV10-3,TRBJ2-3,CAISESLAPRGDTQYF
TRBD2,TRBV10-3,TRBJ2-3,CATYRGAGGPDTQYF
-,TRBV9,TRBJ1-4,CASSVSRGANEKLFF
-,TRBV19,TRBJ1-4,CASSPLPREVREKLFF
TRBD2,TRBV19,TRBJ2-7,CASTATPLAGSSYEQYF
TRBD2,TRBV5-6,TRBJ2-1,CASALGLAGNNEQFF
-,TRBV5-8,TRBJ2-7,CASSLLGGPYEQYF
-,TRBV2,TRBJ1-1,CASSESRGGWSTEAFF
-,TRBV19,TRBJ2-3,CASSLTGRGADTQYF
-,TRBV3-1/TRBV3-2,TRBJ2-5,CASSSNSGTQYF
TRBD2,TRBV14,TRBJ2-5,CASSQPSGRAGETQYF
-,TRBV3-1/TRBV3-2,TRBJ2-1,CASSQSVYNEQFF
TRBD1,TRBV18,TRBJ2-1,CASSPTGPNEQFF
-,TRBV5-1,TRBJ1-2,CASSPVGEEYGYTF
TRBD2,TRBV3-1/TRBV3-2,TRBJ2-1,CASSHLSGSRDEQFF
-,TRBV7-6,TRBJ2-3,CASSLGGASTDTQYF
TRBD2,TRBV2,TRBJ2-1,CASSVGGRAYNEQFF
TRBD1,TRBV28,TRBJ1-4,CASSLTGVWEKLFF
-,TRBV5-4,TRBJ2-5,CASSTRTVLQETQYF
-,TRBV14,TRBJ1-4,CASSLRRGTNEKLFF
-,TRBV2,TRBJ1-4,CASSEDRTNEKLFF
TRBD1,TRBV19,TRBJ2-2,CASNRGPGELFF
TRBD1,TRBV19,TRBJ1-3,CASSLRTGRFSGNTIYF
-,TRBV19,TRBJ1-2,CASSGPTYGYTF
-,TRBV19,TRBJ1-1,CASGQLNTEAFF
TRBD2,TRBV7-7,TRBJ2-3,CASSLGVAGPTDTQYF
TRBD1,TRBV18,TRBJ2-7,CASSPRQGSYEQYF
-,TRBV9,TRBJ2-3,CASSVDLSTDTQYF
-,TRBV10-3,TRBJ2-1,CAIRDYQRVEQFF
-,TRBV5-1,TRBJ2-7,CASSLTGNYEQYF
-,TRBV11-2,TRBJ1-1,CASSLARGNTEAFF
-,TRBV7-3,TRBJ2-1,CASSLRRDSEQFF
TRBD2,TRBV7-2,TRBJ2-2,CASSLVAQGLAGVTGELFF
-,TRBV7-2,TRBJ1-6,CASSLIQVHNSPLHF
TRBD1,TRBV5-4,TRBJ1-2,CASSLEGAYGYTF
-,TRBV10-3,TRBJ2-1,CAIRRADNEQFF